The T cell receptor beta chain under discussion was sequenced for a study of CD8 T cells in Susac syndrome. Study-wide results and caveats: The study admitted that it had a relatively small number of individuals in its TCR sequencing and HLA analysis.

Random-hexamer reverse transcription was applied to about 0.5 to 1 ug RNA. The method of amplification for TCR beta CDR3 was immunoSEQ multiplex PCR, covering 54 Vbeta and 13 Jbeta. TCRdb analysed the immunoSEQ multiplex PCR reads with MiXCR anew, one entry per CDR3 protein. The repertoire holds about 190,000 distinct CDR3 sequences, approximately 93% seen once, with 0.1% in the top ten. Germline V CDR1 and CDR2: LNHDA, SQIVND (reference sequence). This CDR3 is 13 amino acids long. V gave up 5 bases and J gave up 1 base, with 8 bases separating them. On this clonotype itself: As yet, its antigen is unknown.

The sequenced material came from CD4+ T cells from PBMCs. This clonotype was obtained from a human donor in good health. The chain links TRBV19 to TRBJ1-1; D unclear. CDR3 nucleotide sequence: TGTGCCAGTAGTCGTACGGAGAACACTGAAGCTTTCTTT. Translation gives CASSRTENTEAFF.